The 21 T cell receptor beta chains below were found in one sample sequenced in a study of blood T cell repertoires in COVID-19. Libraries were prepared by immunoSEQ multiplex PCR; TCRdb keeps only in-frame clonotypes and omits some of them. The table lists about 300,000 clones, around 86% of them singletons. Sequencing was done on a sample of PBMCs or T cells enriched from blood (not recorded which). The source of these receptors is a man aged 55 to 69 who had recovered from COVID-19.

This rearrangement joins TRBV7-9 to TRBJ2-1; TRBD1 is a possible D gene (6 bases). The CDR3 loop spans 16 amino acids. From germline, CDR1 is SEHNR and CDR2 FQNEAQ (reference sequence). Trimming removed 6 bases at V and 0 bases at J, with 15 bases between. The CDR3 region is CASSEGTGSSYNEQFF. The CDR3 DNA reads TGTGCCAGCAGTGAGGGTACAGGGAGCTCCTACAATGAGCAGTTCTTC.

Note on this clone: Distinct nucleotide sequences in the sample also encode this CDR3. The J gene is TRBJ1-5, the V gene TRBV24-1; 8 positions agree with TRBD1. V lost 3 bases to trimming and J lost 0 bases; unmatched junction nucleotides: 3. CDR1 is KGHDR, CDR2 SFDVKD, per germline. The CDR3 spans 16 residues. The CDR3 DNA is TGTGCCACCAGTGATCCCGGACAGGGTAGCAATCAGCCCCAGCATTTT. Amino acid sequence: CATSDPGQGSNQPQHF.

The genes are TRBV5-1 and TRBJ1-2, with 11 positions matching TRBD1. V trimming: 4 bases; J trimming: 8 bases; junction bases outside the gene matches: 13. The CDR3 length is 16 residues. CDR1 is SGHRS, CDR2 YFSETQ, per germline. In nucleotides, the CDR3 is TGCGCCAGCAGCAAATGGACAGGGGGCGGAACCGACGGCTACACCTTC. This gives the protein CASSKWTGGGTDGYTF.

The rearrangement joins TRBV5-1 to TRBJ2-7, with 7 bases matching TRBD1. CDR1 is SGHRS and CDR2 is YFSETQ in the germline V gene. Germline trimming cut 3 bases from V and 3 bases from J; bases unmatched to any gene: 9. The CDR3 has 15 residues. The CDR3, as DNA: TGCGCCAGCAGCTCCATCCGGACAGGAGGCTACGAGCAGTACTTC. Translation gives CASSSIRTGGYEQYF.

The CDR3 region has the DNA TGTGCCACCTCTCGCAGGGCCCGTAACTATGGCTACACCTTC. Translating gives CATSRRARNYGYTF. The chain joins TRBV28 to TRBJ1-2; the D gene is possibly TRBD1 (5 bases). With 10 bases removed from V and 1 base from J, the gap between germline ends came to 16 bases. The germline V gene encodes CDR1 MDHEN and CDR2 SYDVKM. This CDR3 has 14 amino acids.

The chain couples TRBV5-1 to TRBJ2-1; 9 nucleotides align to TRBD2. This CDR3 has 15 amino acids. CDR1 and CDR2 from the germline V gene are SGHRS and YFSETQ. V dropped 1 base and J dropped 8; count of bases not matched to a gene: 7. Here the CDR3 DNA reads TGCGCCAGCAGCTTGCGAACTAGCGGGTCCGATGAGCAGTTCTTC. This codes for CASSLRTSGSDEQFF.

CDR3 protein: CASSLRAGLNTGELFF. CDR3 bases: TGTGCCAGCAGCTTAAGGGCGGGACTTAACACCGGGGAGCTGTTTTTT. V gene TRBV7-2 combines with J gene TRBJ2-2; maybe TRBD2 (6 bases). Germline V CDR1 and CDR2: SGHTA, FQGNSA. The CDR3 is made up of 16 amino acids. V was clipped by 2 bases and J by 2 bases, with 12 bases between them.

The chain is built from TRBV5-4 and TRBJ2-7; D is possibly TRBD1 (5 bases). This CDR3 spans 14 amino acids. Germline V gene sequence: CDR1 SGHNT, CDR2 YYREEE (reference sequence). V lost 4 bases and J lost 0, with 11 bases in between. The CDR3: CASSPPGPSYEQYF. The CDR3 bases are TGTGCCAGCAGCCCACCAGGGCCCTCCTACGAGCAGTACTTC.

The chain combines TRBV7-9 with TRBJ2-7; the D gene is possibly TRBD1 (6 bases). V lost 5 bases to trimming and J lost 4 bases, with 15 bases between them. Germline V gene sequence: CDR1 SEHNR, CDR2 FQNEAQ (reference sequence). CDR3 length: 14 amino acids. The CDR3 DNA follows: TGTGCCAGCAGCAAAACCGGGACAAGTTACGAGCAGTACTTC. It specifies CASSKTGTSYEQYF. Full variable domain (missing parts from reference TRBV7-9 and TRBJ2-7): DTGVSQNPRHKITKRGQNVTFRCDPISEHNRLYWYRQTLGQGPEFLTYFQNEAQLEKSRLLSDRFSAERPKGSFSTLEIQRTEQGDSAMYLCASSKTGTSYEQYFGPGTRLTVT.

The chain combines TRBV4-1 with TRBJ1-1; TRBD1 might be the D (6 bases). Trimming pared 4 bases from V and 1 base from J, leaving 13 bases between. Germline CDR1 and CDR2: MGHRA and YSYEKL. The CDR3 is 15 amino acids. CDR3 nucleotides: TGCGCCAGCAGCCCGGACAGCCCTTCGAACACTGAAGCTTTCTTT. Protein product: CASSPDSPSNTEAFF.

The sample holds one count of this clone. V and J are TRBV10-1 and TRBJ2-2, with D possibly being TRBD1 (6 bases). Germline loops: CDR1 WNHNN, CDR2 SYGVQD (reference sequence). V was cut by 7 bases and J by 3 bases, with 9 bases left in between. CDR3 size: 13 residues. This CDR3 reads CASKQGDTGELFF. In nucleotides, the CDR3 is TGCGCCAGCAAACAGGGTGACACCGGGGAGCTGTTTTTT.

The genes are TRBV6-4 and TRBJ1-2, with 7 positions matching TRBD1. The length of the CDR3 is 15 residues. V gave up 3 bases and J gave up 4 bases; unmatched junction bases: 8. Germline V gene sequence: CDR1 MRHNA, CDR2 SNTAGT. CDR3 protein: CASSEEVGQIYGYTF. The DNA for the CDR3 is TGTGCCAGCAGTGAGGAGGTGGGACAGATCTATGGCTACACCTTC.

V gene TRBV7-9 combines with J gene TRBJ2-5; D is uncertain. This CDR3 is built from 12 residues. Germline V gene data show CDR1 as SEHNR and CDR2 as FQNEAQ (reference sequence). Trimming shortened V by 5 bases and J by 0 bases, and 4 bases separated the two germline ends. This chain's CDR3 is CASSRDQETQYF. In DNA, the CDR3 is TGTGCCAGCAGCCGGGACCAAGAGACCCAGTACTTC.

The chain combines TRBV20-1 with TRBJ2-7; the D is unclear. Trimming took off 4 bases at V and 4 bases at J, with 8 bases between the two ends. CDR3 length: 11 amino acids. Germline CDR1 reads DFQATT; CDR2 reads SNEGSKA (reference sequence). The CDR3, as DNA: TGCAGTGCTATTGAGTCTTACGAGCAGTACTTC. It is translated as CSAIESYEQYF.

The rearrangement links TRBV4-1 to TRBJ2-2; 11 bases are shared with TRBD2. CDR1 and CDR2 (germline): MGHRA, YSYEKL. With V trimmed by 0 bases and J by 7 bases, 13 bases remained unmatched. CDR3 size: 19 residues. CDR3 in amino acids: CASSQELTSGSLRGGELFF. For the CDR3, the DNA is TGCGCCAGCAGCCAAGAGTTAACTAGCGGGAGTCTTAGGGGCGGGGAGCTGTTTTTT.

The rearrangement joins TRBV7-2 to TRBJ2-2; D gene ambiguous. The CDR3 has 12 amino acids. CDR1 SGHTA and CDR2 FQGNSA come from the germline V gene. V lost 6 bases and J 5 bases, leaving 7 bases between the germline ends. CDR3 nucleotides: TGTGCCAGCAGGTTTCTGACCGGGGAGCTGTTTTTT. Protein sequence: CASRFLTGELFF.

The chain recombines TRBV5-5 with TRBJ1-5; D is uncertain. Germline lookup yields CDR1 SGHKS and CDR2 YYEKEE (reference sequence). Trimming removed 1 base from V and 4 bases from J, with 15 bases in between. CDR3 length equals 16 residues. The CDR3 region has the DNA TGTGCCAGCAGCTTGAACGGTTGGGGAGGGAATCAGCCCCAGCATTTT. It specifies CASSLNGWGGNQPQHF.

The chain joins TRBV5-1 to TRBJ1-2; perhaps TRBD1 as D (6 bases). Germline V gene data show CDR1 as SGHRS and CDR2 as YFSETQ. CDR3 length equals 13 residues. Trimming pared 2 bases from V and 3 bases from J, leaving 8 bases between. This chain's CDR3 is CASSFEGDYGYTF. In DNA form, the CDR3 reads TGCGCCAGCAGCTTTGAGGGGGACTATGGCTACACCTTC.

The V and J genes are TRBV20-1 and TRBJ1-5, with TRBD1 as a possible D gene (5 bases). V shed 3 bases and J shed 1 base, with 13 bases lying between them. This CDR3 comprises 15 residues. The germline V gene encodes CDR1 DFQATT and CDR2 SNEGSKA (reference sequence). The CDR3 region has the DNA TGCAGTGCTAGTTGGGGCGGAGGGAGCAATCAGCCCCAGCATTTT. Residues: CSASWGGGSNQPQHF.

In its sample, this clone was seen once. V is TRBV29-1 and J is TRBJ2-3; 7 bases fit TRBD2. The CDR3 spans 14 residues. Germline V gives CDR1 SQVTM, CDR2 ANQGSEA. With V trimmed by 8 bases and J by 0 bases, 8 bases remained unmatched. The CDR3 region has the DNA TGCAGCATCAGCGGGGAATTAAGCACAGATACGCAGTATTTT. Translated, it gives CSISGELSTDTQYF.

This clone was seen only once. The chain recombines TRBV2 with TRBJ1-6; tentatively, D is TRBD1 (6 bases). V lost 2 bases, J lost 9 bases, and 8 bases lay in between. Germline loops: CDR1 SNHLY, CDR2 FYNNEI. The CDR3 is made up of 13 amino acids. The CDR3: CASSERTASPLHF. CDR3 nucleotide sequence: TGTGCCAGCAGTGAACGGACAGCTTCACCCCTCCACTTT.